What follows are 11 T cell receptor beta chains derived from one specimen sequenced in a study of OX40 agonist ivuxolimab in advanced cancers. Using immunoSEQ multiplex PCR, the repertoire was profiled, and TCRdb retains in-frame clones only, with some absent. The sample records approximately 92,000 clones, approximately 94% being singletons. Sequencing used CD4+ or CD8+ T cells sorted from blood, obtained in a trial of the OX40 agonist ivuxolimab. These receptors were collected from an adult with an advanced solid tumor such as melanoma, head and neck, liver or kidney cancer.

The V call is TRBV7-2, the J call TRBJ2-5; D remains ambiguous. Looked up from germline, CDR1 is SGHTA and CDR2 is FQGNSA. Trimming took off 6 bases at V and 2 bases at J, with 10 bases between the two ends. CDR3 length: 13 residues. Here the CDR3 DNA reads TGTGCCAGCAGTTTTGGCGGACAAGAGACCCAGTACTTC. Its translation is CASSFGGQETQYF.

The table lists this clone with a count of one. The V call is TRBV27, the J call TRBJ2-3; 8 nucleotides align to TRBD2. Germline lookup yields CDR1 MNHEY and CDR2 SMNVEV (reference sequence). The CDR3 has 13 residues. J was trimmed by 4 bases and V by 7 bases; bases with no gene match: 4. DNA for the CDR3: TGTGCCAGCACCCTCGGGGGGGCAGATACGCAGTATTTT. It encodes CASTLGGADTQYF.

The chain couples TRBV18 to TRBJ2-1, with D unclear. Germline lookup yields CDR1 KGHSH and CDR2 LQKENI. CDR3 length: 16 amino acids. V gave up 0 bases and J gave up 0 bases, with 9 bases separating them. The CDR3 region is CASSPPLGASYNEQFF. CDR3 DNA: TGTGCCAGCTCACCACCGCTTGGCGCCTCCTACAATGAGCAGTTCTTC.

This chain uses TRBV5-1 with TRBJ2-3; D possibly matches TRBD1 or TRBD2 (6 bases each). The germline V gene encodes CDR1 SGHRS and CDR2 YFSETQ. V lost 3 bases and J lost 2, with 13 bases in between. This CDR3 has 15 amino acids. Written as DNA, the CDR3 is TGCGCCAGCAGCTATGGGGGGCGAGACACAGATACGCAGTATTTT. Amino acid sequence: CASSYGGRDTDTQYF. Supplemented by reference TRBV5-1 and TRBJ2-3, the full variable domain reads KAGVTQTPRYLIKTRGQQVTLSCSPISGHRSVSWYQQTPGQGLQFLFEYFSETQRNKGNFPGRFSGRQFSNSRSEMNVSTLELGDSALYLCASSYGGRDTDTQYFGPGTRLTVL.

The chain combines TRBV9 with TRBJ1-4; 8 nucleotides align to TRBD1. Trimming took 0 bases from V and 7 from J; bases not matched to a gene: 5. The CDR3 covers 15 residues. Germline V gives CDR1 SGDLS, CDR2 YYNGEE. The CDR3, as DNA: TGTGCCAGCAGCGTAGGGACAGGGCAGTTTGAAAAACTGTTTTTT. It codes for CASSVGTGQFEKLFF.

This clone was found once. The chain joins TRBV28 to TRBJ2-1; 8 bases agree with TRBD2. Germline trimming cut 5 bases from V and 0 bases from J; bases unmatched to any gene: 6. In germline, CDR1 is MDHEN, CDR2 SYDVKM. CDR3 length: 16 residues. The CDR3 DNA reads TGTGCCAGCAGTGCCCGACTAGCGTTCTCCTACAATGAGCAGTTCTTC. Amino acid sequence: CASSARLAFSYNEQFF.

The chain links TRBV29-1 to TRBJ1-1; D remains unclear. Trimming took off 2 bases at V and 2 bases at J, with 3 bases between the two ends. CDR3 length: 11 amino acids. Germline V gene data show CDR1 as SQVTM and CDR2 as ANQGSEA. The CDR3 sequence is CSVESNTEAFF. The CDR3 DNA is TGCAGCGTTGAATCAAACACTGAAGCTTTCTTT.

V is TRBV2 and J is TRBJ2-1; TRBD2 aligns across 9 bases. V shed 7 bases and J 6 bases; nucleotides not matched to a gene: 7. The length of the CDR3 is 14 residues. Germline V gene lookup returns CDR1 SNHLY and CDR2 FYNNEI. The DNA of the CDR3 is TGTGCCAGCAATCAGCGGGAGGCGCCCAATGAGCAGTTCTTC. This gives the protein CASNQREAPNEQFF.

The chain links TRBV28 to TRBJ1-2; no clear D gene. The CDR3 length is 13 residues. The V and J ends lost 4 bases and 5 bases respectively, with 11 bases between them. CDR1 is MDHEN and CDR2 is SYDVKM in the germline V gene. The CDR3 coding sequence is TGTGCCAGCAGTTCGCCGAGTCATTATGGCTACACCTTC. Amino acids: CASSSPSHYGYTF.

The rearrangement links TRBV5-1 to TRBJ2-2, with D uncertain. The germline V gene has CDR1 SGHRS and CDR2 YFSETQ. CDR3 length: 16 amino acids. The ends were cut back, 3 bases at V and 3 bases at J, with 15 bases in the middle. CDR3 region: CASSSQGAFDTGELFF. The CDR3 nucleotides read TGCGCCAGCAGCTCCCAAGGAGCGTTCGACACCGGGGAGCTGTTTTTT.

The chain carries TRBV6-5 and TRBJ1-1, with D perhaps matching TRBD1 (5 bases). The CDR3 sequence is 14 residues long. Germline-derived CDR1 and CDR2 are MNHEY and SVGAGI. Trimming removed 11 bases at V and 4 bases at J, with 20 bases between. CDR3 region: CASTIRGESTEAFF. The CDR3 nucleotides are TGTGCCTCGACGATCAGAGGGGAGTCCACTGAAGCTTTCTTT.